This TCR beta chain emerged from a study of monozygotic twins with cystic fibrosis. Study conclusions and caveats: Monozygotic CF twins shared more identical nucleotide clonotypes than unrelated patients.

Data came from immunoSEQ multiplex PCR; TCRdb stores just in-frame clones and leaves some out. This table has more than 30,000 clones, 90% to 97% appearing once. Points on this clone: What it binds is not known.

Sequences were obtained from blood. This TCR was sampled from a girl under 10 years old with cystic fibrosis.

The CDR3 spells CASSLWGEGGEQYF. In DNA, the CDR3 is TGTGCCAGCAGCTTATGGGGGGAAGGAGGCGAGCAGTACTTC. The rearrangement links TRBV11-3 to TRBJ2-7, with a possible D match to TRBD2 (6 bases). CDR3 length: 14 residues. Looked up from germline, CDR1 is SGHNT and CDR2 is YENEEA. Deletions cut 2 bases from V and 6 bases from J, with 14 bases between.